This TCR beta chain was recorded in a study of T cells in Graves' hyperthyroidism and ophthalmopathy. Whole-study findings and limits: The model foresaw ophthalmopathy a median roughly 6.5 months prior to onset. Researchers found most expanded thyroid clonotypes above 0.001 in blood as well.

This clonotype was counted at least ten times. The antigen is not known. Trimming at V came to 3 bases and at J to 5 bases, leaving 10 bases not matched to a gene. The CDR3 length is 16 residues. The V gene's germline CDR1 is KGHSH and CDR2 LQKENI. Using RNA transcripts as the source, TCR beta CDR3 regions were amplified. The TCR CDR3 was amplified in a first-round RT-PCR using the HTBI primer set. One entry per CDR3 protein, called by TCRdb with MiXCR from the multiplex PCR reads. The profile shows 300,000 to 350,000 distinct CDR3 sequences, roughly 18% of them singletons. The sequence was obtained from a woman aged 50 to 60 with Graves' hyperthyroidism. Sequencing input: blood. The chain links TRBV18 to TRBJ1-1; the match to TRBD1 covers 9 bases. The CDR3 region is CASSPNRGREQTEAFF. For the CDR3, the DNA is TGTGCCAGCTCACCTAACAGGGGGCGCGAACAAACTGAAGCTTTCTTT.